This is a list of T cell receptor beta chains from one sample in a study of T cell responses to AZD1222 COVID-19 vaccine. Profiled with immunoSEQ multiplex PCR; TCRdb holds only in-frame clones, not every one. The sample includes about 200,000 clones, 80% to 95% of them seen just once. The sequencing here drew on peripheral blood, taken 28 days after the second AZD1222 dose. The receptors were sampled from an adult who received the AZD1222 COVID-19 vaccine. Each CDR3 is given with its conserved first and last residue. A D gene is named only where the DNA matches it firmly. Only part of the rows carry a size: once, few, many, or a class if the clone is expanded.

V	size	J	D	DNA	CDR3
TRBV10-3	few	TRBJ1-4	NA	TGTGCCTTCACGGGGGAACGAGAAAAACTGTTTTTT	CAFTGEREKLFF
TRBV9	NA	TRBJ1-1	NA	TGTGCCAGCAGAGCCGGGACCGCGAACACTGAAGCTTTCTTT	CASRAGTANTEAFF
TRBV4-1	NA	TRBJ2-7	TRBD1	TGCGCCAGCAGCGCCTTACGTACAGGGGGATACGAGCAGTACTTC	CASSALRTGGYEQYF
TRBV6-5	NA	TRBJ2-7	TRBD1	TGTGCCAGCAGACCGACAGGGTCCTACGAGCAGTACTTC	CASRPTGSYEQYF
TRBV2	NA	TRBJ1-5	TRBD1	TGTGCCAGCAGCGCGAACAGGGGGGATCAGCCCCAGCATTTT	CASSANRGDQPQHF
TRBV5-6	once	TRBJ1-2	TRBD1	TGTGCCAGCAGCTTGGCTCACAGGGGCTATGGCTACACCTTC	CASSLAHRGYGYTF
TRBV28	NA	TRBJ1-1	NA	TGTGCCAGCAGTATCGTCCTGGGGTTAGCTTTCTTT	CASSIVLGLAFF
TRBV11-3	NA	TRBJ1-2	NA	TGTGCCAGCAGCCAGGAAGAGGGTCAGAAACACTCCCCCCACTATGGCTACACCTTC	CASSQEEGQKHSPHYGYTF
TRBV5-6	NA	TRBJ1-5	NA	TGTGCCAGCAGCTTGGGAGGGACATCCATTGGCAATCAGCCCCAGCATTTT	CASSLGGTSIGNQPQHF
TRBV5-6	NA	TRBJ2-7	TRBD1	TGTGCCAGCAGCTCTGGGGACAGCTCCTACGAGCAGTACTTC	CASSSGDSSYEQYF
TRBV14	NA	TRBJ1-3	NA	TGTGCCAGCAGGGGATCCGGAAACACCATATATTTT	CASRGSGNTIYF